This entry features one T cell receptor beta chain sequence. The CDR3 extends over 15 amino acids. The ends were cut back, 0 bases at V and 0 bases at J, with 5 bases in the middle. The Seattle site enrolled patients during active infection and followed them longitudinally. Per the original methods: Estimation of nucleated cell counts relied on the amplification of reference gene primers. Generated by immunoSEQ multiplex PCR, the TCRdb table keeps only in-frame clones and is missing some. That table supplies the V and J calls and clone size; D and trimming were determined from the DNA. Found here are roughly 130,000 clones, around 90% of them singletons; the top ten hold 4% to 5%. This entry belongs to a study of blood T cell repertoires in COVID-19. Study as a whole: The United States, Italy and Spain were the sources of the acute and convalescent COVID-19 samples. In each case, the material was cDNA or gDNA derived from T cells, B-cell-depleted T cells, or PBMCs.

This TCR derives from a man between 60 and 75 years old with COVID-19, enrolled during active disease. The sequenced sample was peripheral blood. The chain combines TRBV23-1 with TRBJ1-4; no definite D call. TRBV23-1 is an ORF, with its function uncertain. The CDR3 coding sequence is TGCGCCAGCAGTCAATCGGCTGCAACTAATGAAAAACTGTTTTTT. This encodes CASSQSAATNEKLFF.